This T cell receptor beta chain is drawn from a study of regulatory T cells in long-lasting Graves disease. CDR1 SGHAT and CDR2 FQNNGV come from the germline V gene. This CDR3 spans 17 amino acids. The junction had 9 bases not matched to a gene; V was cut back by 5 bases and J by 3 bases. This clonotype was observed at least ten times. This sample's time point: persistent/refractory GD, antithyroid drugs over 5 years with positive TRAb. PBMC-extracted RNA yielded the TCR library. Relying on iRepertoire HTBI primers and Arm-PCR of CDR3 regions, the team built TCR beta libraries. Each CDR3 protein is one row after TCRdb ran MiXCR on the multiplex PCR reads. The data show under 500,000 distinct CDR3 sequences, roughly 20% seen once.

The receptor was derived from a female donor with Graves disease. The source was peripheral blood mononuclear cells (PBMCs), collected when the disease was refractory, from a patient treated with antithyroid drugs. The chain carries TRBV11-2 and TRBJ2-7; the match to TRBD2 covers 14 bases. The CDR3 here is CASSGGTSGSWGYEQYF. The CDR3 region has the DNA TGTGCCAGCAGCGGGGGGACTAGCGGGAGTTGGGGCTACGAGCAGTACTTC. The variable domain in full, completed from reference TRBV11-2 and TRBJ2-7, reads EAGVAQSPRYKIIEKRQSVAFWCNPISGHATLYWYQQILGQGPKLLIQFQNNGVVDDSQLPKDRFSAERLKGVDSTLKIQPAKLEDSAVYLCASSGGTSGSWGYEQYFGPGTRLTVT.